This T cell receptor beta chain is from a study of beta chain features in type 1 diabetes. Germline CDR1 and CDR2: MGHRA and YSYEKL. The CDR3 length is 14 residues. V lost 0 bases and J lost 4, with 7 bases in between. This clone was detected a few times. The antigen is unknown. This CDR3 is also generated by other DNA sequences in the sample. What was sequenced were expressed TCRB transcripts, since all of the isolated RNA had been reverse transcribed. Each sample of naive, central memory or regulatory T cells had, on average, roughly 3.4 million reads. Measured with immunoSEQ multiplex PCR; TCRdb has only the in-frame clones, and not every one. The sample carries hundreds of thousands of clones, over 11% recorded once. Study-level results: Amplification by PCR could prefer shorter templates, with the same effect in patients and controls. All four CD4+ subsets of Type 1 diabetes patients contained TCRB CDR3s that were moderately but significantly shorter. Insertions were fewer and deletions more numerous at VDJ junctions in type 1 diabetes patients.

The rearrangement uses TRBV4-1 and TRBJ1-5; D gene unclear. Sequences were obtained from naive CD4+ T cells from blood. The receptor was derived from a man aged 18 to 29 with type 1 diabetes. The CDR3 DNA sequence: TGCGCCAGCAGCCAAGATTGGGGTAATCAGCCCCAGCATTTT. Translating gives CASSQDWGNQPQHF.